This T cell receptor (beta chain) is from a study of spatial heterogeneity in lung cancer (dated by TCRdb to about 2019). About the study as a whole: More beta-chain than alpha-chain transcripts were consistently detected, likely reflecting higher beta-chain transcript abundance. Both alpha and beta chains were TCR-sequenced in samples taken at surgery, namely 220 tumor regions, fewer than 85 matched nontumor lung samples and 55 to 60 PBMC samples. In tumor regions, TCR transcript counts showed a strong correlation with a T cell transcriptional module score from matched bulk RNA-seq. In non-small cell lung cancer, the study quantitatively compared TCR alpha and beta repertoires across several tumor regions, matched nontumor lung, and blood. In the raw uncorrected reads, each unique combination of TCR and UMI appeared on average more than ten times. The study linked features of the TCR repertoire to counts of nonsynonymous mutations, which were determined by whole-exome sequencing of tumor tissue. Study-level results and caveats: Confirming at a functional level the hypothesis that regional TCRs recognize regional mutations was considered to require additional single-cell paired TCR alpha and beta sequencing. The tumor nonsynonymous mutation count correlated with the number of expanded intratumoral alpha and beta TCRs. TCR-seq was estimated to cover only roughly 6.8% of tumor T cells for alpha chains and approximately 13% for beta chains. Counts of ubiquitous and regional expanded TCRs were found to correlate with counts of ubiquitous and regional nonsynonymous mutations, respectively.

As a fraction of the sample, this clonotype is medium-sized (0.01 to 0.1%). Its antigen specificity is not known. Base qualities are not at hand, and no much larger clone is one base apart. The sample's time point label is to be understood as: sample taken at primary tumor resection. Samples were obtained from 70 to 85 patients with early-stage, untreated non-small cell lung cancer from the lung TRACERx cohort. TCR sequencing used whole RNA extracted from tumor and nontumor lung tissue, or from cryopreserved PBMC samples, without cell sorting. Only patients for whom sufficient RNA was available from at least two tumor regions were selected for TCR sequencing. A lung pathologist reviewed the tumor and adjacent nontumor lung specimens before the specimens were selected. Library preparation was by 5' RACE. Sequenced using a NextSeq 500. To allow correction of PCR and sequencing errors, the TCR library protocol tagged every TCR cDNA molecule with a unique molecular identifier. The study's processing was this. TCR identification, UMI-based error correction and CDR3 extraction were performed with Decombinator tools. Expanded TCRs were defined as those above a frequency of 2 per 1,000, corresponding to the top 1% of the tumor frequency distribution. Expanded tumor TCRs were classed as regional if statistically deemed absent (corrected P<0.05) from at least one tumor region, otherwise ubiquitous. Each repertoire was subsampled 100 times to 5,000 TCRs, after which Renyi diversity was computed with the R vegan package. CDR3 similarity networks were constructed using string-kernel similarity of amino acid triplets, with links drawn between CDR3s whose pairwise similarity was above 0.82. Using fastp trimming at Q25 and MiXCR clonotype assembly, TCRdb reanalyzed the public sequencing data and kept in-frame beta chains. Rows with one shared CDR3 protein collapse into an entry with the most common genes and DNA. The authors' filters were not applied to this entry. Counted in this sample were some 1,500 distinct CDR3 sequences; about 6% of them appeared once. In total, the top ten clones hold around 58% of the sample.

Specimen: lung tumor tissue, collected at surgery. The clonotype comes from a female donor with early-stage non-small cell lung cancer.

CDR3 protein: CASKDRGSTDTQYF. The bases read TGTGCCAGCAAAGATCGAGGGAGTACTGATACGCAGTATTTT. The chain employs TRBV13 and TRBJ2-3, and TRBD2 may be the D gene, going by 5 matching bases. CDR1 is given as PRHDT and CDR2 as FYEKMQ, both from the germline V gene (reference sequence). The CDR3 starts with the cysteine, ends with the phenylalanine, and has 14 residues. The DNA shown is the 42-base CDR3, in frame from base 1. The trim is 7 bases for V and 6 bases for J, with a gap of 17 bases between the germline ends.